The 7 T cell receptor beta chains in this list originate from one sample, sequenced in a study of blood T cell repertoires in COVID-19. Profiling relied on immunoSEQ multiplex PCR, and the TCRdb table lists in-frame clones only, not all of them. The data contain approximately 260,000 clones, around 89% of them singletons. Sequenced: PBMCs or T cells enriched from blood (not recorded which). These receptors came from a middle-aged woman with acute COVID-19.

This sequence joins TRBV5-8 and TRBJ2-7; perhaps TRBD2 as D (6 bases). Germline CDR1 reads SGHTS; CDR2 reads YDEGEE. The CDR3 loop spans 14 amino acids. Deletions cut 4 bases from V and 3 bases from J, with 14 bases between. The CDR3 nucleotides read TGTGCCAGCAGCCTGGGGCTGGGGGGCTACGAGCAGTACGTC. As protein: CASSLGLGGYEQYV.

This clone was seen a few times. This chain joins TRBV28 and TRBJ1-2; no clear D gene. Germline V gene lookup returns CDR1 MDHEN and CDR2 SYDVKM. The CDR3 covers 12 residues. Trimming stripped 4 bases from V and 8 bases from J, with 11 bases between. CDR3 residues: CASSSPGRGYTF. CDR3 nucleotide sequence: TGTGCCAGCAGTTCCCCGGGTAGGGGCTACACCTTC.

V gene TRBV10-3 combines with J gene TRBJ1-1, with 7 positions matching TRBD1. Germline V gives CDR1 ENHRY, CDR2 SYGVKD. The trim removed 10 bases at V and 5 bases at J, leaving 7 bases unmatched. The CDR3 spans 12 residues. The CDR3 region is CATEAGGTEAFF. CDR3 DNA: TGTGCCACCGAAGCAGGGGGGACTGAAGCTTTCTTT.

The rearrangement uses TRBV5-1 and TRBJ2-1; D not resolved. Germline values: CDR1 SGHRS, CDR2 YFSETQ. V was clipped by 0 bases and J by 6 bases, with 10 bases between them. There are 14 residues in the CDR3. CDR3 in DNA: TGCGCCAGCAGCTTGGAAGTGTACTCCAATGAGCAGTTCTTC. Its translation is CASSLEVYSNEQFF.

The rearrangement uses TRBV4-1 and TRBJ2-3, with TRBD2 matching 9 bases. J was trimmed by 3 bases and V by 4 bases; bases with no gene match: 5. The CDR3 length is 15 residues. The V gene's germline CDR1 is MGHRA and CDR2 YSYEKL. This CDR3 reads CASSPRTSETDTQYF. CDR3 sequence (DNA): TGCGCCAGCAGCCCGAGGACTAGCGAAACAGATACGCAGTATTTT.

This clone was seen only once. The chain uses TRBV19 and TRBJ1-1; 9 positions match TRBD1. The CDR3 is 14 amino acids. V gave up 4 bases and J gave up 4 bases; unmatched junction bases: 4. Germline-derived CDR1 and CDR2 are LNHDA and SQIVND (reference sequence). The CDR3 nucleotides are TGTGCCAGTAGTAAACAGGGGGCCAGCACTGAAGCTTTCTTT. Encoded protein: CASSKQGASTEAFF.

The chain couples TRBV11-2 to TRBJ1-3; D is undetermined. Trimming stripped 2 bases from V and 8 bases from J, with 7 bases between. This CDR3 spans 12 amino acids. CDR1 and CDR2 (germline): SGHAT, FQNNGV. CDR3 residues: CASSLTGYTIYF. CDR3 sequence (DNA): TGTGCCAGCAGCTTAACCGGGTACACCATATATTTT. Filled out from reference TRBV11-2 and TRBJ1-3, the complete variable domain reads EAGVAQSPRYKIIEKRQSVAFWCNPISGHATLYWYQQILGQGPKLLIQFQNNGVVDDSQLPKDRFSAERLKGVDSTLKIQPAKLEDSAVYLCASSLTGYTIYFGEGSWLTVV.